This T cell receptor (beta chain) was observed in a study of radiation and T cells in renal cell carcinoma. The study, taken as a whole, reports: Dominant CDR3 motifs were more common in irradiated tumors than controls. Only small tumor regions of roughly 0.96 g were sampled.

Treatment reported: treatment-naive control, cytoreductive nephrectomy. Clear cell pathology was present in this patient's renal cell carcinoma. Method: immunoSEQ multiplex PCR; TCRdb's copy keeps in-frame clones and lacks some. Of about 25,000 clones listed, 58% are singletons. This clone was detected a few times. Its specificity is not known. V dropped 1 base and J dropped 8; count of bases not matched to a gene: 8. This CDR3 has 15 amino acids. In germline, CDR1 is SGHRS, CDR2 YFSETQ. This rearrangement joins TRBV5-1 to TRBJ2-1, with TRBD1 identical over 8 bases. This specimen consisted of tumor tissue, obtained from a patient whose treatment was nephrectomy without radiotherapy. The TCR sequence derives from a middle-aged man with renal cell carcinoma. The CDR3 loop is CASSLTDRGGHEQFF. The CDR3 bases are TGCGCCAGCAGCTTGACAGACAGGGGTGGCCATGAGCAGTTCTTC.